This T cell receptor beta chain was identified in a study of post-analysis software for immune sequencing data. The overall study: Included among the disease courses, which were recorded for the cohort, were relapsing-remitting, secondary progressive and progressive-relapsing multiple sclerosis.

Germline V gene sequence: CDR1 SQVTM, CDR2 ANQGSEA. This CDR3 spans 15 amino acids. V gave up 2 bases and J gave up 4 bases, with 17 bases separating them. For this clonotype: Its antigen remains unidentified.

Findings and limits, study-wide: Under F measure analysis, samples from one preparation batch co-clustered strongly. Controls showed lower frequencies than patients for 4 or 5 TRBV segments, and TRBV5-6, TRBV5-1 and TRBV20-1 were among these.

Unique molecular identifiers were built into the TCR beta cDNA libraries. One entry per CDR3 protein results from TCRdb running MiXCR on the PCR reads. The repertoire holds about 680,000 distinct CDR3 sequences, with around 64% as singletons. The sequenced material came from blood. This chain uses TRBV29-1 with TRBJ2-5; possibly TRBD2 for D (5 bases). The receptor was isolated from a girl aged 2 to 9 with multiple sclerosis. The chain's CDR3 is CSVEKVAGAPETQYF. For the CDR3, the DNA is TGCAGCGTTGAAAAGGTGGCGGGTGCGCCAGAGACCCAGTACTTC.